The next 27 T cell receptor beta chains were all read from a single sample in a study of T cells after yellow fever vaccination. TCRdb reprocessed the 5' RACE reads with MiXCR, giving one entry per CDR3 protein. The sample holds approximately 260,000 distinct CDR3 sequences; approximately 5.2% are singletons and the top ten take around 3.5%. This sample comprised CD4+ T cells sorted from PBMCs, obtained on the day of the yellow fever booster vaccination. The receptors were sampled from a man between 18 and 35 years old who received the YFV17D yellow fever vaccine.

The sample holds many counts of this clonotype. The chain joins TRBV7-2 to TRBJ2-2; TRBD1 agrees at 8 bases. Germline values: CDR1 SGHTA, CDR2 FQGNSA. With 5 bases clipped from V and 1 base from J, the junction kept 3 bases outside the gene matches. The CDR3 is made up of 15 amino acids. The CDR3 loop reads CASSRDRRNTGELFF. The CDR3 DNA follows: TGTGCCAGCAGCAGGGACAGGAGGAACACCGGGGAGCTGTTTTTT.

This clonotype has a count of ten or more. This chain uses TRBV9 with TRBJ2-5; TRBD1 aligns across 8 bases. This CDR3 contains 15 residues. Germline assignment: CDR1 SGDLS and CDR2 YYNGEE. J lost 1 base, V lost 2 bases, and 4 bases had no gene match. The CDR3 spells CASSVSGGSQETQYF. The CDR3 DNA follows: TGTGCCAGCAGCGTTTCAGGGGGCAGCCAAGAGACCCAGTACTTC. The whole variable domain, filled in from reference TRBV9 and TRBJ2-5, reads DSGVTQTPKHLITATGQRVTLRCSPRSGDLSVYWYQQSLDQGLQFLIQYYNGEERAKGNILERFSAQQFPDLHSELNLSSLELGDSALYFCASSVSGGSQETQYFGPGTRLLVL.

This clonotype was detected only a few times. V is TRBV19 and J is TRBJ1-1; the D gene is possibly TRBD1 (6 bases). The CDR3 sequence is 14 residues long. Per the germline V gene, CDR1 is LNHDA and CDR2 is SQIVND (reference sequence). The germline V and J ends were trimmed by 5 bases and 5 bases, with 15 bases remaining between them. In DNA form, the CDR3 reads TGTGCCAGTAGTCCCCGCGGGGGGCTAACTGAAGCTTTCTTT. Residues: CASSPRGGLTEAFF.

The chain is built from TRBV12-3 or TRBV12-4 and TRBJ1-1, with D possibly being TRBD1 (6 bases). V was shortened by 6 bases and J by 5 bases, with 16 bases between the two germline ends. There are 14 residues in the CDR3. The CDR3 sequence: CASRGTTTWTEAFF. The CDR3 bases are TGTGCCAGCAGAGGGACAACCACATGGACTGAAGCTTTCTTT.

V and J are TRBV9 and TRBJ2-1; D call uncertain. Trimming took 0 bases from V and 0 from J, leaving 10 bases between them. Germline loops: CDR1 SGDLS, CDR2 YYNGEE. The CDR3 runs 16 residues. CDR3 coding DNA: TGTGCCAGCAGCGTAGCCACCGTCCGCTCCTACAATGAGCAGTTCTTC. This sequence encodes CASSVATVRSYNEQFF.

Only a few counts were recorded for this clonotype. The CDR3 sequence: CASSQVRGRTKNIQYF. The CDR3 coding sequence is TGTGCCAGCAGCCAGGTCCGGGGTCGAACCAAAAACATTCAGTACTTC. V usage is TRBV7-2 and J usage is TRBJ2-4, with D perhaps matching TRBD2 (5 bases). Germline V lookup: CDR1 SGHTA, CDR2 FQGNSA. The CDR3 sequence is 16 residues long. Trimming removed 5 bases at V and 2 bases at J, with 16 bases between.

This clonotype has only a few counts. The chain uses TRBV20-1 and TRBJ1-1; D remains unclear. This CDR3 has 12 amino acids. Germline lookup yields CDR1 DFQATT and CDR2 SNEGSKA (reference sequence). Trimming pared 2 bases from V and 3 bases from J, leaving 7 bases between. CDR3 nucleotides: TGCAGTGCTAGACAAATACACACTGAAGCTTTCTTT. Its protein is CSARQIHTEAFF.

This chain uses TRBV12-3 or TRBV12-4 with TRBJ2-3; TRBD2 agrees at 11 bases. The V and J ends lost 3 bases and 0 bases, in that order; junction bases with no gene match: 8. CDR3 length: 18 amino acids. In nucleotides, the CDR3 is TGTGCCAGCAGTTTGGTCCTAGCGGGGGGATTTAGCACAGATACGCAGTATTTT. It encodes CASSLVLAGGFSTDTQYF.

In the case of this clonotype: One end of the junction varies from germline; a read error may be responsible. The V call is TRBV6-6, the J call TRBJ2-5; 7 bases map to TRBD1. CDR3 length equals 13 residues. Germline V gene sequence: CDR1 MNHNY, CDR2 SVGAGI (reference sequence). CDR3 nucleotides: TGTGCCAGCAGTATGGGACAGAAAGAGACCCCGTACTTC. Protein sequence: CASSMGQKETPYF.

Here the CDR3 DNA reads TGTGCCAGCAGCCAAGGGTACGATCAGCCCCAGCATTTT. It is translated as CASSQGYDQPQHF. The rearrangement joins TRBV3-1 to TRBJ1-5, with no clear D. Germline lookup yields CDR1 LGHDT and CDR2 YNNKEL (reference sequence). The CDR3 covers 13 residues. The V end was cut by 1 base, the J end by 5 bases, with 6 bases between.

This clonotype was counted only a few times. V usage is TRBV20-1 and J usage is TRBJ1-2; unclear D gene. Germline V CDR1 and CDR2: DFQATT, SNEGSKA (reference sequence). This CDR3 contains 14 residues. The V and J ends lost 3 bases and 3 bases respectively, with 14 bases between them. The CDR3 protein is CSASGPPAHYGYTF. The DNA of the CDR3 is TGCAGTGCTAGCGGACCCCCAGCCCACTATGGCTACACCTTC.

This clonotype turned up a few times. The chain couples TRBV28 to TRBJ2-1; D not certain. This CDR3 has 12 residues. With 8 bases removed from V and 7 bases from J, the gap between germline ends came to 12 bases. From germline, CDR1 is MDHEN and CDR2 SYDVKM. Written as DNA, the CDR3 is TGTGCCAGCCGGGTAGAAGTAAATGAGCAGTTCTTC. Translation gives CASRVEVNEQFF.

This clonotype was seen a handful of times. CDR3 coding DNA: TGCGCCAGCAGCCAAGCGACAGGGACATGGCAGCCCCAGCATTTT. It specifies CASSQATGTWQPQHF. The V call is TRBV4-3, the J call TRBJ1-5, with 7 bases aligning to TRBD1. The CDR3 runs 15 residues. CDR1 and CDR2 from the germline V gene are LGHNA and YSLEER. Trimming cost V 1 base and J 7 bases; bases outside gene matches: 7.

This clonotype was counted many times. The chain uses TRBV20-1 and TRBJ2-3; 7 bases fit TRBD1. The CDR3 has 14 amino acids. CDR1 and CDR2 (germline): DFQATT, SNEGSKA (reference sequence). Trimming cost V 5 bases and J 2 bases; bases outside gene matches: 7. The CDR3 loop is CSAPPGTDTDTQYF. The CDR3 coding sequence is TGCAGTGCTCCACCCGGGACAGACACAGATACGCAGTATTTT.

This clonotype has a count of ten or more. In nucleotides, the CDR3 is TGTGCCAGCAGCCAGGACAGGGCTTGGGATGAGCAGTTCTTC. Translating it yields CASSQDRAWDEQFF. V gene TRBV7-2 combines with J gene TRBJ2-1; TRBD1 matches 8 bases. Losses at the gene ends were 5 bases for V and 8 bases for J; bases not matched to a gene: 8. Germline lookup yields CDR1 SGHTA and CDR2 FQGNSA. This CDR3 has 14 residues.

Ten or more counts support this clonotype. The CDR3 protein is CASELLARGTQYF. Here the CDR3 DNA reads TGTGCCAGCGAACTACTAGCGAGGGGTACGCAGTATTTT. V gene TRBV6-2 or TRBV6-3 combines with J gene TRBJ2-3; 7 bases are shared with TRBD2. V gave up 8 bases and J gave up 8 bases; unmatched junction bases: 10. This CDR3 region has 13 residues. Germline V lookup: CDR1 MNHEY, CDR2 SVGEGT.

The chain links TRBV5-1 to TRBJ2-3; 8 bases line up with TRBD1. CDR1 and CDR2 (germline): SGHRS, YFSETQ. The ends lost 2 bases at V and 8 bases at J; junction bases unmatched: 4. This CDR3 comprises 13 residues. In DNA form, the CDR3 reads TGCGCCAGCAGCTTCCAGGGGGCGGGTACGCAGTATTTT. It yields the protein CASSFQGAGTQYF. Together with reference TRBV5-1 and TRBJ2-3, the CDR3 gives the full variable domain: KAGVTQTPRYLIKTRGQQVTLSCSPISGHRSVSWYQQTPGQGLQFLFEYFSETQRNKGNFPGRFSGRQFSNSRSEMNVSTLELGDSALYLCASSFQGAGTQYFGPGTRLTVL.

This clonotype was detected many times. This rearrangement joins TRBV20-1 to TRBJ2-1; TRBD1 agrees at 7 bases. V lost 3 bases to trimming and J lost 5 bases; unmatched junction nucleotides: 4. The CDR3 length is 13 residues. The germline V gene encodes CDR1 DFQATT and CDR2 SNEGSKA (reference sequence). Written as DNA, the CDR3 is TGCAGTGCTAGGACAGGGATAAACAATGAGCAGTTCTTC. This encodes CSARTGINNEQFF.

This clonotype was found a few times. For the CDR3, the DNA is TGTGCCAGCAGCTCGGGACAGGCTGAAGAGACCCAGTACTTC. It codes for CASSSGQAEETQYF. The genes are TRBV28 and TRBJ2-5, with 8 bases that match TRBD1. The CDR3 contains 14 residues. The germline CDR1 and CDR2 sequences are MDHEN and SYDVKM. V was clipped by 6 bases and J by 3 bases; unmatched bases: 6. Filled out from reference TRBV28 and TRBJ2-5, the complete variable domain reads DVKVTQSSRYLVKRTGEKVFLECVQDMDHENMFWYRQDPGLGLRLIYFSYDVKMKEKGDIPEGYSVSREKKERFSLILESASTNQTSMYLCASSSGQAEETQYFGPGTRLLVL.

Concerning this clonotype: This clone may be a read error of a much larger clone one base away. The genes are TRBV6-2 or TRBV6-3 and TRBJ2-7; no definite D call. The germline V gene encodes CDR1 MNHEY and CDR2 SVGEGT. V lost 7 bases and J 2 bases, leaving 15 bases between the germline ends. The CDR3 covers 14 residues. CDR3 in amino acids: CASTLYIVTYEQYF. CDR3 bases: TGTGCCAGCACCCTCTACATAGTAACCTACGAGCAGTACTTC.

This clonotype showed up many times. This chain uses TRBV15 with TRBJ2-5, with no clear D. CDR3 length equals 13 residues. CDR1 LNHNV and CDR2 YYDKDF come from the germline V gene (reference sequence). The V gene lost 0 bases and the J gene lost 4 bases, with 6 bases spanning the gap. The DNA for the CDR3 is TGTGCCACCAGCAGAGATAACGTAGAGACCCAGTACTTC. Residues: CATSRDNVETQYF.

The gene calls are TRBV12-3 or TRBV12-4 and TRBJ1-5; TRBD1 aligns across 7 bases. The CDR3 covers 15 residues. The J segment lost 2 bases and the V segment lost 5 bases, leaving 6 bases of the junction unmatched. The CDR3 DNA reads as TGTGCCAGCAGTGCAGGACAGGTCGGCAATCAGCCCCAGCATTTT. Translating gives CASSAGQVGNQPQHF.

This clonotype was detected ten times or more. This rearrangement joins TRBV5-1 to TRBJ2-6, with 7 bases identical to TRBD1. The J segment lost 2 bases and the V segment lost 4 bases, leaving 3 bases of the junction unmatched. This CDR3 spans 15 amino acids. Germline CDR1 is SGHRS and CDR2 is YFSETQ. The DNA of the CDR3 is TGCGCCAGCAGCCGTGACAGGGCTGGGGCCAACGTCCTGACTTTC. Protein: CASSRDRAGANVLTF.

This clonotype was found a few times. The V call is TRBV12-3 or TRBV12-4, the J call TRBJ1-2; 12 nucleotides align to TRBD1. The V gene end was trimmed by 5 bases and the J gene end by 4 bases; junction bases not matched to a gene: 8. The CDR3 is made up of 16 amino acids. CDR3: CASSPGTGGAPYGYTF. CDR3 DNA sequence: TGTGCCAGCAGTCCCGGGACAGGGGGCGCGCCCTATGGCTACACCTTC.

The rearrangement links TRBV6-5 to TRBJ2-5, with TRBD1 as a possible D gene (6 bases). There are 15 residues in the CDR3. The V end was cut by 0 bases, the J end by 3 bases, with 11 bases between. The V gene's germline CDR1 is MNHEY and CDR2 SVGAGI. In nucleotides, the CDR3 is TGTGCCAGCAGTTACTCGACAGGAGGAAAAGAGACCCAGTACTTC. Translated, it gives CASSYSTGGKETQYF.

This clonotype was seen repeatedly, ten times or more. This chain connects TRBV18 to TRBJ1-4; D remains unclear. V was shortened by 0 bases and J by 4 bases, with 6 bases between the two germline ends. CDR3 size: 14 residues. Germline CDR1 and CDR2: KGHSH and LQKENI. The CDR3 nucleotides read TGTGCCAGCTCACCACCGAACAGTAATGAAAAACTGTTTTTT. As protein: CASSPPNSNEKLFF.

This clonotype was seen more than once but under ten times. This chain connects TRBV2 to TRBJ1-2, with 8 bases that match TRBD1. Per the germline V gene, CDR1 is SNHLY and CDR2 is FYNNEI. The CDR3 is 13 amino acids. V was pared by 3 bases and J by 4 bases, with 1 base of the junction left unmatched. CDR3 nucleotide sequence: TGTGCCAGCAGTGAGGGACAGGCCTATGGCTACACCTTC. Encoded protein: CASSEGQAYGYTF. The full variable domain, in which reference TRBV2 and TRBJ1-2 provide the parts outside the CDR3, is EPEVTQTPSHQVTQMGQEVILRCVPISNHLYFYWYRQILGQKVEFLVSFYNNEISEKSEIFDDQFSVERPDGSNFTLKIRSTKLEDSAMYFCASSEGQAYGYTFGSGTRLTVV.